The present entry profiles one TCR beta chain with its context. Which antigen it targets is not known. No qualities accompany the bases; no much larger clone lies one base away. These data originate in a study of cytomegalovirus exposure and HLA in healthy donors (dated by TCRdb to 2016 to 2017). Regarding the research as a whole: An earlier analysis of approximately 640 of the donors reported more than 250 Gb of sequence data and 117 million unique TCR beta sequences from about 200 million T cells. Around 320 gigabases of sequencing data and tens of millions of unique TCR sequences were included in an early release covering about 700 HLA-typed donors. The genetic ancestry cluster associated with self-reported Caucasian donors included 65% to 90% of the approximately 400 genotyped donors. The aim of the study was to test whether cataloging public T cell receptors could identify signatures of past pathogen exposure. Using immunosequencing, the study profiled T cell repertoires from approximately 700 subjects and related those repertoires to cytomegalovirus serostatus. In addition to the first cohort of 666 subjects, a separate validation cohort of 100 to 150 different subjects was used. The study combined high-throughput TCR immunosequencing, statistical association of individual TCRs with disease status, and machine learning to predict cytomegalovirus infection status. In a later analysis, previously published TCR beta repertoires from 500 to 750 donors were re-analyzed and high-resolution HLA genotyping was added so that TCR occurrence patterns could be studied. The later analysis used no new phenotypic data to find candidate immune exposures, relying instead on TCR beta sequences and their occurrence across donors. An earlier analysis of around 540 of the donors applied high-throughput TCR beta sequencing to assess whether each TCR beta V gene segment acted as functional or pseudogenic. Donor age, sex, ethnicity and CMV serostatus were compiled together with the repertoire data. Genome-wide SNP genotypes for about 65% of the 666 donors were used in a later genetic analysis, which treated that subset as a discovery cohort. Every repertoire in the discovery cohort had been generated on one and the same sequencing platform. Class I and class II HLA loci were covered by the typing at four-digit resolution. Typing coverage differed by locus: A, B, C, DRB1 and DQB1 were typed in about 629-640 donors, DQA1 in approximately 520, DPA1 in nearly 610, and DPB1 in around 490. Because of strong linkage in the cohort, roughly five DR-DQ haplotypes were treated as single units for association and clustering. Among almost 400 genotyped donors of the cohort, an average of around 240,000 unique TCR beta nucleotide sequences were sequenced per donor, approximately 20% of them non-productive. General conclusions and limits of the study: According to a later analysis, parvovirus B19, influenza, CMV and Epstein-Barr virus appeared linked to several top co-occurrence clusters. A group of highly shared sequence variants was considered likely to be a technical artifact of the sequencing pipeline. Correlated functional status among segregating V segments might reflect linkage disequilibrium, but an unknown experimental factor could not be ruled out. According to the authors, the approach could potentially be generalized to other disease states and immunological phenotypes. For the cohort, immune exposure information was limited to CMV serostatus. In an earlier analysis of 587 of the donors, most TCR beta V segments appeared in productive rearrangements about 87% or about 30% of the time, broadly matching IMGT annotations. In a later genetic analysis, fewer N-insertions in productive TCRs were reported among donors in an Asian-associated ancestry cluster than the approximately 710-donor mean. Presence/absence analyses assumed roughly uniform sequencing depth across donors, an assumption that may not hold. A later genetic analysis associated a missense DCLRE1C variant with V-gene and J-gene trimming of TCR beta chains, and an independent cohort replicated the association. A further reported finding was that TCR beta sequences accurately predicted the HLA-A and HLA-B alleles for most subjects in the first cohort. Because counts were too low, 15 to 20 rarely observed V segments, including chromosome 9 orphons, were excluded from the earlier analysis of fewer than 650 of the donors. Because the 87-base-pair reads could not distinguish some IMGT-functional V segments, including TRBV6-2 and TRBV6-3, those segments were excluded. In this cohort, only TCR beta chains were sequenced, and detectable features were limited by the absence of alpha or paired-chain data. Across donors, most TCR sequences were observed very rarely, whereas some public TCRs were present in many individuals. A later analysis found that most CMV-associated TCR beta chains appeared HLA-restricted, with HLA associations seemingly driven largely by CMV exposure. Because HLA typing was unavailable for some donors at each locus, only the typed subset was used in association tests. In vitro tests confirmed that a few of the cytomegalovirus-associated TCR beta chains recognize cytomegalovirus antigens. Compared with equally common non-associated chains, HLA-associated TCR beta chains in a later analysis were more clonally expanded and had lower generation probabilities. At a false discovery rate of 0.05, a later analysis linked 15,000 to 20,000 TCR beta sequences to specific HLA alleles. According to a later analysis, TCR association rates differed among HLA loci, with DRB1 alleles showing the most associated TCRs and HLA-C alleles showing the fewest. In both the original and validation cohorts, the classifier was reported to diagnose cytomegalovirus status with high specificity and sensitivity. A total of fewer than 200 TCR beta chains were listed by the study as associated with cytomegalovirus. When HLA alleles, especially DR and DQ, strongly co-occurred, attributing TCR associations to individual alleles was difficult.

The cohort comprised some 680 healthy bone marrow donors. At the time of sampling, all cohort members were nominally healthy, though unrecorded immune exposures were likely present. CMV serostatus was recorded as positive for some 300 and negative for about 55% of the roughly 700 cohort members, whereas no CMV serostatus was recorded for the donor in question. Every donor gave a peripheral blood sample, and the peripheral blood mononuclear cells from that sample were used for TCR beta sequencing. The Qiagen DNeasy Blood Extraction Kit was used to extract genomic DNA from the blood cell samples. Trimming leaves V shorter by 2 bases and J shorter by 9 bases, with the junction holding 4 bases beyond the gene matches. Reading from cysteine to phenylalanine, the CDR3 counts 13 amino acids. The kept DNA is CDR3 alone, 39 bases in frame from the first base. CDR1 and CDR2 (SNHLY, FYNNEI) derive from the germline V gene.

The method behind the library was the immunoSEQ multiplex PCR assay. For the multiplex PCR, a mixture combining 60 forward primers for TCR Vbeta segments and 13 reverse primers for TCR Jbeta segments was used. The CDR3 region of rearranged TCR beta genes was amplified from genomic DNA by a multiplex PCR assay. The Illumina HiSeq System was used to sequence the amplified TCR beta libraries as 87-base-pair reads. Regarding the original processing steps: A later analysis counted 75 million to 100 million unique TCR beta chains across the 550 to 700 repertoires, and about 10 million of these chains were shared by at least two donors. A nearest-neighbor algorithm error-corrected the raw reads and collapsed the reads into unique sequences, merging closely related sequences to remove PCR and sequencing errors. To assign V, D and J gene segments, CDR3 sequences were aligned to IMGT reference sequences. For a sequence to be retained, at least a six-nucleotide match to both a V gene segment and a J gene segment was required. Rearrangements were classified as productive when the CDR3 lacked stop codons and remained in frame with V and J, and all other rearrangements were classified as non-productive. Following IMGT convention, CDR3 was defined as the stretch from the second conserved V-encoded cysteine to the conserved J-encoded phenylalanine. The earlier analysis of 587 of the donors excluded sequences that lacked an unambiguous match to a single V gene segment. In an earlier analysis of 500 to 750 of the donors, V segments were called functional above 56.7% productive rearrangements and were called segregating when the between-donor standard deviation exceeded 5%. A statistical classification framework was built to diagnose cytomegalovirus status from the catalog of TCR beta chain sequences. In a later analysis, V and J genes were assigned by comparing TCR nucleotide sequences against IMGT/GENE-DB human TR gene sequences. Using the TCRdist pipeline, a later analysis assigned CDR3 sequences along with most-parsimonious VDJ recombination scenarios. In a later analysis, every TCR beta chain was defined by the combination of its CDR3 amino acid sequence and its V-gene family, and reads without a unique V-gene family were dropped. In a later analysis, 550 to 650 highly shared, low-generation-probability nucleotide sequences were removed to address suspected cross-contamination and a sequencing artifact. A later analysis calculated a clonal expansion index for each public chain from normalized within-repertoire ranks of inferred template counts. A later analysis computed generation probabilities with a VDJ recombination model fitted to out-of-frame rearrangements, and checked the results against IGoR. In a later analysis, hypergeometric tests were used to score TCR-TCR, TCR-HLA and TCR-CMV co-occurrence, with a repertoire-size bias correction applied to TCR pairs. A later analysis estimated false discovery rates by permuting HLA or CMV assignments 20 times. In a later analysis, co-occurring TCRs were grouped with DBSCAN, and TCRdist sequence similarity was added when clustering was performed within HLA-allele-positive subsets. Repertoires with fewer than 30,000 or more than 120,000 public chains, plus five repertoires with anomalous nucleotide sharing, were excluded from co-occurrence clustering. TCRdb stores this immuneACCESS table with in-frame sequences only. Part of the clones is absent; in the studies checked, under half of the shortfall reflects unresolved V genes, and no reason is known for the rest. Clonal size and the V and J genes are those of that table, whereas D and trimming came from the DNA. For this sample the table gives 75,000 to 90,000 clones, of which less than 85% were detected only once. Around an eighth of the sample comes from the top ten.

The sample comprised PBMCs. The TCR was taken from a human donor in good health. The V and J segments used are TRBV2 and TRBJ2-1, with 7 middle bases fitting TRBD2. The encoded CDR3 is CASSEWSGGEQFF. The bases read TGTGCCAGCAGTGAATGGTCGGGGGGTGAGCAGTTCTTC. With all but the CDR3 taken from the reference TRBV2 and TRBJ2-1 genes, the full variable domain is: EPEVTQTPSHQVTQMGQEVILRCVPISNHLYFYWYRQILGQKVEFLVSFYNNEISEKSEIFDDQFSVERPDGSNFTLKIRSTKLEDSAMYFCASSEWSGGEQFFGPGTRLTVL.